Shown below are 20 T cell receptor beta chains from a single sample sequenced in a study of early T cells in non-severe SARS-CoV-2 infection. TCRdb redid the calling of the 5' RACE reads with MiXCR, one entry per CDR3 protein. The sample includes 55,000 to 80,000 distinct CDR3 sequences, about 12% seen only once; the top ten take 5% to 6.5%. Sequences were obtained from whole blood. The receptors were gathered from an adult who was a healthcare worker with PCR-confirmed SARS-CoV-2 infection or an uninfected control (not recorded which).

This clonotype was recorded many times. The chain combines TRBV27 with TRBJ2-7; the D gene is possibly TRBD2 (6 bases). Germline CDR1 is MNHEY and CDR2 is SMNVEV (reference sequence). This CDR3 region has 15 residues. The V end lost 2 bases, the J end lost 4 bases, and 15 bases lay between the germline ends. CDR3: CASSLGRGGGYEQYF. In DNA, the CDR3 is TGTGCCAGCAGTTTAGGAAGGGGAGGAGGGTACGAGCAGTACTTC.

Only a few counts were recorded for this clonotype. The chain recombines TRBV18 with TRBJ1-6, with 10 bases aligning to TRBD1. Germline V gives CDR1 KGHSH, CDR2 LQKENI. CDR3 length equals 15 residues. The V and J ends lost 6 bases and 7 bases, in that order; junction bases with no gene match: 6. The CDR3 here is CASSSDRGQNSPLHF. DNA of the CDR3: TGTGCCAGCTCGTCCGACAGGGGGCAGAATTCACCCCTCCACTTT.

The chain joins TRBV7-2 to TRBJ1-5; the D is unclear. Trimming removed 0 bases from V and 4 bases from J, with 10 bases in between. From germline, CDR1 is SGHTA and CDR2 FQGNSA. The CDR3 is made up of 15 amino acids. In nucleotides, the CDR3 is TGTGCCAGCAGCTTAGCTGGGAGATTAAATCAGCCCCAGCATTTT. This sequence encodes CASSLAGRLNQPQHF.

This clonotype showed up many times. V and J are TRBV12-3 or TRBV12-4 and TRBJ1-5, with a tentative D call TRBD1 (5 bases). The V end was cut by 3 bases, the J end by 10 bases, with 16 bases between. The CDR3 length is 14 residues. The CDR3 spells CASSFRGAGSPQHF. CDR3 DNA sequence: TGTGCCAGCAGTTTTAGGGGTGCCGGGAGCCCCCAGCATTTT.

In its sample, this clonotype was seen a few times. V is TRBV12-3 or TRBV12-4 and J is TRBJ1-3; D is undetermined. The CDR3 totals 15 residues. Trimming shortened V by 5 bases and J by 1 base, and 12 bases separated the two germline ends. The chain's CDR3 is CASSLPIGSGNTIYF. In DNA, the CDR3 is TGTGCCAGCAGTCTCCCGATTGGGTCTGGAAACACCATATATTTT.

This clonotype was detected many times. This chain joins TRBV12-3 or TRBV12-4 and TRBJ2-3; 9 bases agree with TRBD2. The CDR3 covers 14 residues. The V gene end was trimmed by 6 bases and the J gene end by 4 bases; junction bases not matched to a gene: 5. The DNA for the CDR3 is TGTGCCAGCAGCCGAGCGGGGGGTTCAGATACGCAGTATTTT. It encodes CASSRAGGSDTQYF.

This clonotype was seen ten or more times. The chain recombines TRBV10-1 with TRBJ2-7, with D perhaps assigned TRBD1 or TRBD2 (5 bases each). Trimming took off 6 bases at V and 0 bases at J, with 12 bases between the two ends. In germline, CDR1 is WNHNN, CDR2 SYGVQD (reference sequence). CDR3 size: 14 residues. The CDR3 region has the DNA TGCGCCAGCAGCCGGGACGCCAGCTCCTACGAGCAGTACTTC. Its protein product is CASSRDASSYEQYF.

This clonotype appeared a few times. The rearrangement joins TRBV19 to TRBJ2-4, with D perhaps given as TRBD1 or TRBD2 (6 bases each). This CDR3 has 14 residues. V was cut by 3 bases and J by 7 bases, with 13 bases left in between. Germline V CDR1 and CDR2: LNHDA, SQIVND (reference sequence). CDR3 residues: CASSIRGRGNIQYF. In DNA, the CDR3 is TGTGCCAGTAGTATTCGGGGGCGCGGGAACATTCAGTACTTC.

The J gene is TRBJ2-1, the V gene TRBV10-3; 10 bases fit TRBD1. V shed 4 bases and J 6 bases; nucleotides not matched to a gene: 3. CDR3 length equals 14 residues. Germline V gene sequence: CDR1 ENHRY, CDR2 SYGVKD. In nucleotides, the CDR3 is TGTGCCATCAGTGCCTGGGACAGGGGCAATGAGCAGTTCTTC. Translating gives CAISAWDRGNEQFF.

The sample holds a few counts of this clonotype. V is TRBV6-2 or TRBV6-3 and J is TRBJ2-7; 8 nucleotides line up with TRBD1. CDR3 length: 15 amino acids. Germline trimming cut 6 bases from V and 1 base from J; bases unmatched to any gene: 8. Germline V gene data show CDR1 as MNHEY and CDR2 as SVGEGT. CDR3 sequence reads: CASSMGRGLSYEQYF. The DNA of the CDR3 is TGTGCCAGCAGCATGGGCAGGGGGCTATCCTACGAGCAGTACTTC.

The chain has TRBV20-1 and TRBJ2-3; D is ambiguous. CDR3 size: 13 residues. V lost 5 bases to trimming and J lost 4 bases, with 13 bases between them. Germline lookup yields CDR1 DFQATT and CDR2 SNEGSKA (reference sequence). The CDR3 region has the DNA TGCAGTGCTCCGGACCCCCTCGCAGATACGCAGTATTTT. This gives the protein CSAPDPLADTQYF.

The sample holds a few counts of this clonotype. V gene TRBV15 combines with J gene TRBJ2-7; no reliable D call. Trimming took 4 bases from V and 3 from J, leaving 16 bases between them. Germline lookup yields CDR1 LNHNV and CDR2 YYDKDF (reference sequence). The CDR3 sequence is 15 residues long. The CDR3: CATSKEPGTDYEQYF. Written as DNA, the CDR3 is TGTGCCACCAGCAAAGAGCCTGGAACCGACTACGAGCAGTACTTC.

This clonotype was counted a few times. The chain couples TRBV19 to TRBJ1-2; D is unresolved. This CDR3 is 14 amino acids long. Per germline, CDR1 LNHDA and CDR2 SQIVND (reference sequence). Trimming cost V 8 bases and J 2 bases, with 15 bases left between them. CDR3 sequence reads: CASGRVDLNYGYTF. The CDR3 DNA is TGTGCCAGTGGACGCGTTGATTTAAACTATGGCTACACCTTC.

The chain couples TRBV29-1 to TRBJ2-1, with D possibly being TRBD1 or TRBD2 (5 bases each). V lost 4 bases and J 6 bases, leaving 13 bases between the germline ends. The CDR3 runs to 13 residues. CDR1 and CDR2 (germline): SQVTM, ANQGSEA. The CDR3 DNA follows: TGCAGCGTTGGGGGTGGGACGGTCAATGAGCAGTTCTTC. Encoded protein: CSVGGGTVNEQFF.

This chain links TRBV2 with TRBJ2-5, with D perhaps matching TRBD2 (6 bases). V was cut by 7 bases and J by 7 bases, with 10 bases left in between. The germline CDR1 and CDR2 sequences are SNHLY and FYNNEI. The CDR3 is made up of 11 amino acids. CDR3 bases: TGTGCCAGCACCCCAGCGGGGACCCAGTACTTC. Translated, it gives CASTPAGTQYF.

This clonotype was seen more than once but under ten times. The rearrangement joins TRBV2 to TRBJ2-7, with 7 nucleotides matching TRBD1. V dropped 2 bases and J dropped 6; count of bases not matched to a gene: 10. This CDR3 region has 15 residues. Germline V lookup: CDR1 SNHLY, CDR2 FYNNEI. CDR3 nucleotide sequence: TGTGCCAGCAGTGAATATCGGCAGGGGGTAGGCGAGCAGTACTTC. Its translation is CASSEYRQGVGEQYF.

The genes are TRBV7-9 and TRBJ2-5; D might be TRBD1 (6 bases). The CDR3 sequence is 14 residues long. Germline V CDR1 and CDR2: SEHNR, FQNEAQ (reference sequence). V was pared by 2 bases and J by 2 bases, with 9 bases between. The CDR3 sequence is CASSLLRGQETQYF. DNA for the CDR3: TGTGCCAGCAGCTTACTCAGGGGACAAGAGACCCAGTACTTC.

This clonotype was recorded at least ten times. CDR3 region: CASSLVLAGGNEQYF. The CDR3 region has the DNA TGCGCCAGCAGCTTGGTTTTAGCGGGAGGAAACGAGCAGTACTTC. The J gene is TRBJ2-7, the V gene TRBV5-1, with 10 bases matching TRBD2. The CDR3 covers 15 residues. The trim removed 0 bases at V and 5 bases at J, leaving 5 bases unmatched. Germline-derived CDR1 and CDR2 are SGHRS and YFSETQ.

The table lists this clonotype with many counts. This rearrangement joins TRBV18 to TRBJ2-5; tentatively, D is TRBD1 (5 bases). CDR3 size: 16 residues. V was cut by 2 bases and J by 7 bases, with 20 bases left in between. Germline values: CDR1 KGHSH, CDR2 LQKENI. This chain's CDR3 is CASSPKQVVDGRTQYF. CDR3 coding DNA: TGTGCCAGCTCACCAAAACAGGTGGTTGACGGGCGGACCCAGTACTTC.

This clonotype has ten or more counts. The CDR3 region is CSARAGGTGGYGYTF. CDR3 bases: TGCAGTGCTAGAGCAGGCGGGACAGGGGGCTATGGCTACACCTTC. The chain recombines TRBV20-1 with TRBJ1-2; 11 nucleotides align to TRBD1. Germline assignment: CDR1 DFQATT and CDR2 SNEGSKA (reference sequence). The length of the CDR3 is 15 residues. With 1 base clipped from V and 4 bases from J, the junction kept 5 bases outside the gene matches.